This T cell receptor beta chain was observed in a study of cytomegalovirus exposure and HLA in healthy donors. Study background: Earlier results showed approximately 110 million unique TCR beta sequences derived from 150 million to 200 million T cells.

Study observations and caveats: Cytomegalovirus status was reportedly diagnosed by the classifier with high specificity and sensitivity. Most TCR beta V segments were productive about 90% or about 30% of the time in an earlier analysis.

The primer mix had 60 Vbeta and 13 Jbeta primers. In the study's own analysis: It was a later analysis that counted about 80 million unique TCR beta chains, of which roughly 11 million were shared. This table comes from immunoSEQ multiplex PCR, and its TCRdb copy is limited to in-frame clones, with some not included. The V and J calls and the clone size are those of that table, but D and trimming were determined from the DNA. This table holds roughly 200,000 clones, approximately 70% found once. V lost 1 base to trimming and J lost 4 bases; unmatched junction nucleotides: 9. The CDR3 spans 17 residues. CDR1 is MGHDK and CDR2 is SYGVNS in the germline V gene. This clone was seen once. Its antigen is not known.

This chain links TRBV25-1 with TRBJ1-2; 10 nucleotides match TRBD1. The specimen sequenced was PBMCs. This TCR was sampled from a woman in her thirties in good health and CMV-seronegative. CDR3 in DNA: TGTGCCAGCAGTGAATCTGGACAGGGGGGTGAGGTCTATGGCTACACCTTC. Encoded protein: CASSESGQGGEVYGYTF.